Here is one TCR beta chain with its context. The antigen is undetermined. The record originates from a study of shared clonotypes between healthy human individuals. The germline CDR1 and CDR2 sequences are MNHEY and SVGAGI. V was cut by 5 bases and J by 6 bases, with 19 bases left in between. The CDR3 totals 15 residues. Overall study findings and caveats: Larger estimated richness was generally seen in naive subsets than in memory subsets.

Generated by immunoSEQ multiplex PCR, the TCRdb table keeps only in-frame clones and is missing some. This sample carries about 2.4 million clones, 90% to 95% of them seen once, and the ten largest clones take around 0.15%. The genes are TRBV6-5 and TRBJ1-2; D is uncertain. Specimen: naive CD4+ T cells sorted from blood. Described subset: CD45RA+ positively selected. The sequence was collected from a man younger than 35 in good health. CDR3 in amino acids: CASSPPGTASNGYTF. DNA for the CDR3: TGTGCCAGCAGTCCCCCGGGTACAGCTAGTAATGGCTACACCTTC.